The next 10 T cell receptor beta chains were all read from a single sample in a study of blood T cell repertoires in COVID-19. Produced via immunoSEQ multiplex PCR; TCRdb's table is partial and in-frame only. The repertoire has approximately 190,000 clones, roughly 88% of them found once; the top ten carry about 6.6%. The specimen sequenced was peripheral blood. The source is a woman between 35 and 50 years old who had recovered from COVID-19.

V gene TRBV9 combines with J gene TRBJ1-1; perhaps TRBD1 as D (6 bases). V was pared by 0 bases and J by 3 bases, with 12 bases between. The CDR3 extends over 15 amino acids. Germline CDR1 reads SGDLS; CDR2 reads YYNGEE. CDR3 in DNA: TGTGCCAGCAGCGTAGGGCGGGGGCAACACACTGAAGCTTTCTTT. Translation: CASSVGRGQHTEAFF. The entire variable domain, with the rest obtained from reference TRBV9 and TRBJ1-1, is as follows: DSGVTQTPKHLITATGQRVTLRCSPRSGDLSVYWYQQSLDQGLQFLIQYYNGEERAKGNILERFSAQQFPDLHSELNLSSLELGDSALYFCASSVGRGQHTEAFFGQGTRLTVV.

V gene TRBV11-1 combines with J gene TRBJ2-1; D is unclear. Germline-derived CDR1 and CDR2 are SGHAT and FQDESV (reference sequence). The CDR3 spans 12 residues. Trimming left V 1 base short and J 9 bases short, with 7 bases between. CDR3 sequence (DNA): TGTGCCAGCAGCTTAGTGTCTCCTGAGCAGTTCTTC. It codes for CASSLVSPEQFF. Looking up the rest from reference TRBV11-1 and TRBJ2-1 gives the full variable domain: EAEVAQSPRYKITEKSQAVAFWCDPISGHATLYWYRQILGQGPELLVQFQDESVVDDSQLPKDRFSAERLKGVDSTLKIQPAELGDSAMYLCASSLVSPEQFFGPGTRLTVL.

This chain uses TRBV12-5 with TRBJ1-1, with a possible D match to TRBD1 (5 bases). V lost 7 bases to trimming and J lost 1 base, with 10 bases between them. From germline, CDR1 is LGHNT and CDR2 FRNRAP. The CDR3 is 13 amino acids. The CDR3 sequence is CASVLRANTEAFF. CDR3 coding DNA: TGTGCTAGTGTGCTCAGGGCGAACACTGAAGCTTTCTTT. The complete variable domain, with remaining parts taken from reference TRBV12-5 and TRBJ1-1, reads DARVTQTPRHKVTEMGQEVTMRCQPILGHNTVFWYRQTMMQGLELLAYFRNRAPLDDSGMPKDRFSAEMPDATLATLKIQPSEPRDSAVYFCASVLRANTEAFFGQGTRLTVV.

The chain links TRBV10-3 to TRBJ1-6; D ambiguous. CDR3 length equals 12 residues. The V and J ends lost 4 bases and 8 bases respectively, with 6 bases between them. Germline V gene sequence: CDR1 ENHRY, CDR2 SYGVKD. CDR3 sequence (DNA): TGTGCCATCAGTGGTACGGATTCACCCCTCCACTTT. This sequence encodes CAISGTDSPLHF.

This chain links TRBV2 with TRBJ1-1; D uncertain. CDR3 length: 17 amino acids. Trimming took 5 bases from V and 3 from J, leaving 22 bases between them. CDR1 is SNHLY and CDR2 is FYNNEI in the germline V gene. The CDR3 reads CASSRAREFSGDTEAFF. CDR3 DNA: TGTGCCAGCAGTCGTGCGAGGGAGTTCAGTGGGGACACTGAAGCTTTCTTT.

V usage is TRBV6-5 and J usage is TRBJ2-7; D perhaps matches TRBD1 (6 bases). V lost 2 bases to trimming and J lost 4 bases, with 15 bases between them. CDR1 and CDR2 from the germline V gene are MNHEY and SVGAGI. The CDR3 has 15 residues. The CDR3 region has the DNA TGTGCCAGCAGTTACATGGCACAGGGTATGTACGAGCAGTACTTC. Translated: CASSYMAQGMYEQYF.

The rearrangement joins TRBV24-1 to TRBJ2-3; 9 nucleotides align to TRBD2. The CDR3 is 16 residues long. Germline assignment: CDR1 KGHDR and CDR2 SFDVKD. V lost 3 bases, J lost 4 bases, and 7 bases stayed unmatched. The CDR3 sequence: CATSDVAGVGPDTQYF. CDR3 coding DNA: TGTGCCACCAGTGATGTAGCGGGAGTCGGGCCAGATACGCAGTATTTT.

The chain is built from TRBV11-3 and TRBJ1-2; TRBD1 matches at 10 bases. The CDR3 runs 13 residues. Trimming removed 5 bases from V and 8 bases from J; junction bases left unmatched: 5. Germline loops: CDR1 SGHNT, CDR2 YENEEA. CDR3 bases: TGTGCCAGCAGCAAGGACAGGGGGAAAGGCTACACCTTC. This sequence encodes CASSKDRGKGYTF. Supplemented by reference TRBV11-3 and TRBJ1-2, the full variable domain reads EAGVVQSPRYKIIEKKQPVAFWCNPISGHNTLYWYLQNLGQGPELLIRYENEEAVDDSQLPKDRFSAERLKGVDSTLKIQPAELGDSAVYLCASSKDRGKGYTFGSGTRLTVV.

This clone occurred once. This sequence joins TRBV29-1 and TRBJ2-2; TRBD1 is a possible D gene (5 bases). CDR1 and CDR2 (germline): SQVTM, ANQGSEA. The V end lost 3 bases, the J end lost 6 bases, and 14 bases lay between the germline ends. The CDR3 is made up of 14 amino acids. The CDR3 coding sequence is TGCAGCGTTGAGACACCGCAGGGCGCCGGGGAGCTGTTTTTT. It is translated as CSVETPQGAGELFF.

The CDR3 reads CASSLMGQDYGYTF. The CDR3 DNA sequence: TGTGCCAGCAGCTTGATGGGACAGGACTATGGCTACACCTTC. The gene calls are TRBV5-6 and TRBJ1-2, with 8 positions matching TRBD1. The V and J ends lost 1 base and 3 bases, in that order; junction bases with no gene match: 2. CDR3 length: 14 residues. Germline V gene lookup returns CDR1 SGHDT and CDR2 YYEEEE.